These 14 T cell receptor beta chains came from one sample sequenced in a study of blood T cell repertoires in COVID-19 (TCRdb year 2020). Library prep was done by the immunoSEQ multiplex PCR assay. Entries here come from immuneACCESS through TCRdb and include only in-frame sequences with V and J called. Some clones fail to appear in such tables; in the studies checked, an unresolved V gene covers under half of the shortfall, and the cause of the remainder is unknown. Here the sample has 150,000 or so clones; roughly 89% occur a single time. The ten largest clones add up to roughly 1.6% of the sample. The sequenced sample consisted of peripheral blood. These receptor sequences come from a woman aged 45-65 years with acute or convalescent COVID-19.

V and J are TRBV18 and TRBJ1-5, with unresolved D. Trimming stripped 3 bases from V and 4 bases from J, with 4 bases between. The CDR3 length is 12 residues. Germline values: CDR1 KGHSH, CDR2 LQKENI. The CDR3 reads CASSPPNQPQHF. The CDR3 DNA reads TGTGCCAGCTCACCCCCTAATCAGCCCCAGCATTTT.

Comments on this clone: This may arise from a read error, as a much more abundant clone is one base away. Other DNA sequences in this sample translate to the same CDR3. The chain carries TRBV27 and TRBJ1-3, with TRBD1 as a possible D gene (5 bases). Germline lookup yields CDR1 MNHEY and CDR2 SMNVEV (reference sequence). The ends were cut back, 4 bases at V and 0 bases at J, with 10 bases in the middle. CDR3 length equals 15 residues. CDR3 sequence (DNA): TGTGCCAGCAGTTCAAAGGGGCGCTCTGGAAACACCATATATTTT. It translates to CASSSKGRSGNTIYF.

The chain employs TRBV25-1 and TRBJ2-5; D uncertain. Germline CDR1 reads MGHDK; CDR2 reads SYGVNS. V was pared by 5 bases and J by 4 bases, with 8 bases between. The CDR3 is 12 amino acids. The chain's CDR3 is CASSNLAETQYF. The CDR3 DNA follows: TGTGCCAGCAGTAATCTGGCAGAGACCCAGTACTTC.

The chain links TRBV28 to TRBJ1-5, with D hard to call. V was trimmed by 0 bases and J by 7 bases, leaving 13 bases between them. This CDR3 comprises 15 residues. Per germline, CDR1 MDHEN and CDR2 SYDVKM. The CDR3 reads CASSLWSGPGQPQHF. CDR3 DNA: TGTGCCAGCAGTTTATGGTCCGGCCCGGGGCAGCCCCAGCATTTT.

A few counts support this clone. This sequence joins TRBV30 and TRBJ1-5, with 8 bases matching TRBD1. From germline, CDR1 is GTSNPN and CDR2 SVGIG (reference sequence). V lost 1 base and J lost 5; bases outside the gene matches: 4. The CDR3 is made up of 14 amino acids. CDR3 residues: CAWSEGRGHQPQHF. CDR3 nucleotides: TGTGCCTGGAGTGAGGGCAGGGGGCATCAGCCCCAGCATTTT.

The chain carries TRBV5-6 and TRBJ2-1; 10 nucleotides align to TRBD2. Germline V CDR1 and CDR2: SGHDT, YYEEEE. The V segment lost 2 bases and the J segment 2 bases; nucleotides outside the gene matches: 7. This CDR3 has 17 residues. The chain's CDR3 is CASSLEPGLATYNEQFF. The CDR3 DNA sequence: TGTGCCAGCAGCTTAGAACCGGGACTAGCGACCTACAATGAGCAGTTCTTC.

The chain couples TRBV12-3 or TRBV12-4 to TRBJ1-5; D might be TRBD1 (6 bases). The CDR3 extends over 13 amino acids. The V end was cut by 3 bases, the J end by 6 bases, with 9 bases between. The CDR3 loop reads CASSFGRGQPQHF. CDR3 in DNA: TGTGCCAGCAGTTTTGGCAGGGGTCAGCCCCAGCATTTT.

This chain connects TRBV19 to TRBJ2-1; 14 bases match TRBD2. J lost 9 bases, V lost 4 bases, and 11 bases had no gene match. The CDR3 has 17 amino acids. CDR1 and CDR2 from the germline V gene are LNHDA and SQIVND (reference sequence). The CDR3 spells CASSNPSGLAGVGEQFF. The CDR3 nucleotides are TGTGCCAGTAGTAACCCCTCGGGACTAGCGGGGGTCGGTGAGCAGTTCTTC.

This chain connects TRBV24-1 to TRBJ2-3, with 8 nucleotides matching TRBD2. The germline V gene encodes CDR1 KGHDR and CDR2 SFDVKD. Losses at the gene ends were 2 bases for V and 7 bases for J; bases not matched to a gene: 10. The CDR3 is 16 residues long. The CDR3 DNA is TGTGCCACCAGTGATTCCAGCGGGAGTGTTAGCAATACGCAGTATTTT. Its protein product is CATSDSSGSVSNTQYF.

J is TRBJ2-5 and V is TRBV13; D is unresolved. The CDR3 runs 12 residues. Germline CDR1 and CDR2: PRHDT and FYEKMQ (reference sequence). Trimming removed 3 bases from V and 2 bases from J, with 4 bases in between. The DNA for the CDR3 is TGTGCCAGCAGCTTTAATCAAGAGACCCAGTACTTC. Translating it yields CASSFNQETQYF. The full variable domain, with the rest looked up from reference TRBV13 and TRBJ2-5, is AAGVIQSPRHLIKEKRETATLKCYPIPRHDTVYWYQQGPGQDPQFLISFYEKMQSDKGSIPDRFSAQQFSDYHSELNMSSLELGDSALYFCASSFNQETQYFGPGTRLLVL.

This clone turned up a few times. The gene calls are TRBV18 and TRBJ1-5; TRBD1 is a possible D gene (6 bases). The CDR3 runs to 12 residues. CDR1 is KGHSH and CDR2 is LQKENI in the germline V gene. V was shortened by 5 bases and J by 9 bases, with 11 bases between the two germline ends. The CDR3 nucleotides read TGTGCCAGCTCAAACGGACAGCCGCCCCAGCATTTT. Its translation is CASSNGQPPQHF.

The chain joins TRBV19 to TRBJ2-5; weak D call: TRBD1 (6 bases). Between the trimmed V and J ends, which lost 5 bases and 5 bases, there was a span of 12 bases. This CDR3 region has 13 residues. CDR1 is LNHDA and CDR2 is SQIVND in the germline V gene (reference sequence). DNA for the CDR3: TGTGCCAGTAGTGTTCAGGGGTCGGAGACCCAGTACTTC. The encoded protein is CASSVQGSETQYF. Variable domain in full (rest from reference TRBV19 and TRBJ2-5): DGGITQSPKYLFRKEGQNVTLSCEQNLNHDAMYWYRQDPGQGLRLIYYSQIVNDFQKGDIAEGYSVSREKKESFPLTVTSAQKNPTAFYLCASSVQGSETQYFGPGTRLLVL.

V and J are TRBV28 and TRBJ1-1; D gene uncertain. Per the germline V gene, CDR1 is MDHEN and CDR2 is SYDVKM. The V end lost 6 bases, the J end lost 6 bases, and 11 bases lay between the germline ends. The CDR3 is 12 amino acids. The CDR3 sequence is CASSRYQSEAFF. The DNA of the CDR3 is TGTGCCAGCAGCCGTTATCAGTCTGAAGCTTTCTTT.

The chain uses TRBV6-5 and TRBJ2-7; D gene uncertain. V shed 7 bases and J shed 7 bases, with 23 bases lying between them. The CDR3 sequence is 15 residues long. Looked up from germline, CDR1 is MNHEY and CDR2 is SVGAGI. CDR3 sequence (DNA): TGTGCCAGCACTCGAGACGGAGTATCCTTTAGGGAGCAGTACTTC. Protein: CASTRDGVSFREQYF.